The T cell receptor beta chain described here comes from a study of cytomegalovirus exposure and HLA in healthy donors. Study results and limitations: In an earlier analysis, most TCR beta V segments were productive about 87% or about 30% of the time. The only immune exposure information that was available was CMV serostatus.

CDR1 and CDR2 from the germline V gene are SGHRS and YFSETQ. Trimming cost V 3 bases and J 1 base, with 10 bases left between them. The CDR3 length is 14 residues. This clone was counted between two and nine times. The antigen is unknown. The PCR had 60 Vbeta and 13 Jbeta primers. Measured with immunoSEQ multiplex PCR; TCRdb has only the in-frame clones, and not every one. The data show more than 150,000 clones, with roughly 85% seen just once and around 15% held by the top ten. This receptor was obtained from a man aged 50-59 years in good health and CMV-seropositive. This chain joins TRBV5-1 and TRBJ1-1; D gene unclear. Sequencing was done on a sample of PBMCs. CDR3 DNA: TGCGCCAGCAGCTCTCATGGGAGGAACACTGAAGCTTTCTTT. Translation gives CASSSHGRNTEAFF.